A selection of T cell receptor beta chains follows, all from one sample in a study of blood T cell repertoires in COVID-19. The data were produced by immunoSEQ multiplex PCR, yet TCRdb's version contains in-frame clones alone and is incomplete. The sample records about 180,000 clones, 81% being singletons. Material: PBMCs or T cells enriched from blood (not recorded which). Receptors were obtained from a woman aged 40 to 50 with acute COVID-19. Both conserved end residues are part of each CDR3. D genes are given only for firm matches. Some rows have no size entry. The others give once, few or many, or a class for an expanded clone.

D gene,J gene,clone size,V gene,CDR3 protein,CDR3 DNA
TRBD1,TRBJ2-1,NA,TRBV19,CASSPRTGRPSYNEQFF,TGTGCCAGTAGCCCCCGGACAGGGAGACCCTCCTACAATGAGCAGTTCTTC
NA,TRBJ1-5,NA,TRBV7-9,CASSLAGGGQPQHF,TGTGCCAGCAGCTTAGCAGGGGGTGGTCAGCCCCAGCATTTT
NA,TRBJ2-3,NA,TRBV19,CASSIAGDADTQYF,TGTGCCAGTAGTATAGCGGGAGATGCAGATACGCAGTATTTT
NA,TRBJ2-5,once,TRBV3-1/TRBV3-2,CASRYLAEQETQYF,TGTGCCAGCAGATACCTGGCGGAACAAGAGACCCAGTACTTC
TRBD1,TRBJ2-1,once,TRBV29-1,CSVEPRDRGRNEQFF,TGCAGCGTTGAACCCCGGGACAGGGGGCGCAATGAGCAGTTCTTC
TRBD1,TRBJ1-3,NA,TRBV6-5,CASILDRAGNTIYF,TGTGCCAGCATCTTGGACAGGGCTGGAAACACCATATATTTT
TRBD1,TRBJ2-6,few,TRBV2,CASSGQGAGSGANVLTF,TGTGCCAGCAGTGGACAGGGGGCTGGTTCTGGGGCCAACGTCCTGACTTTC
NA,TRBJ1-3,NA,TRBV2,CASSGGTGNTIYF,TGTGCCAGCAGTGGAGGGACTGGAAACACCATATATTTT
NA,TRBJ2-3,NA,TRBV4-2,CASSQGTGTDTQYF,TGTGCCAGCAGCCAAGGTACCGGGACAGATACGCAGTATTTT
TRBD2,TRBJ2-1,NA,TRBV3-1/TRBV3-2,CASSQAASGSPANEQFF,TGTGCCAGCAGCCAAGCTGCTAGCGGGAGTCCCGCCAATGAGCAGTTCTTC
NA,TRBJ2-2,NA,TRBV19,CASSITGVNTGELFF,TGTGCCAGTAGTATAACGGGGGTGAACACCGGGGAGCTGTTTTTT
NA,TRBJ1-2,NA,TRBV6-5,CASSYLRDIPNYGYTF,TGTGCCAGCAGTTACCTCCGGGACATTCCTAACTATGGCTACACCTTC
TRBD1,TRBJ1-2,NA,TRBV30,CAWSVRGNYGYTF,TGTGCCTGGAGTGTCAGGGGGAACTATGGCTACACCTTC
NA,TRBJ2-5,NA,TRBV19,CASSMASYRGETQYF,TGTGCCAGTAGTATGGCCAGCTATAGAGGAGAGACCCAGTACTTC
NA,TRBJ2-1,once,TRBV18,CASSPKTVSYNEQFF,TGTGCCAGCTCACCAAAGACAGTTTCCTACAATGAGCAGTTCTTC
NA,TRBJ2-2,few,TRBV9,CASSEGEGVNTGELFF,TGTGCCAGCAGCGAGGGGGAAGGGGTAAACACCGGGGAGCTGTTTTTT
TRBD1,TRBJ2-2,NA,TRBV30,CAWSVRDRGTGELFF,TGTGCCTGGAGTGTACGGGACAGGGGAACCGGGGAGCTGTTTTTT
NA,TRBJ1-1,NA,TRBV7-8,CASSFSYREEMNTEAFF,TGTGCCAGCAGCTTCTCCTACAGGGAAGAAATGAACACTGAAGCTTTCTTT
TRBD1,TRBJ2-1,NA,TRBV19,CASSADRAYYNEQFF,TGTGCCAGTAGTGCCGACAGGGCCTACTACAATGAGCAGTTCTTC
TRBD1,TRBJ1-1,NA,TRBV29-1,CSVRTQGFGTEAFF,TGCAGCGTGCGTACACAGGGGTTCGGCACTGAAGCTTTCTTT